The text below deals with one T cell receptor (beta chain). The sample comes from a study of blood T cell repertoires in COVID-19. Study details: Spain, Italy and the United States supplied samples that represented acute and convalescent COVID-19. The analysed material was cDNA or gDNA that came from T cells, B-cell-depleted T cells, or PBMCs.

This CDR3 has 16 amino acids. The germline V gene has CDR1 SEHNR and CDR2 FQNEAQ (reference sequence). V lost 1 base and J lost 2, with 15 bases in between. Original handling: Scientists estimated how many nucleated cells there were by amplifying reference gene primers. Method: immunoSEQ multiplex PCR; TCRdb's copy keeps in-frame clones and lacks some. V and J calls and clone size are as listed in that table; D and trimming were resolved from the DNA. The repertoire holds 200,000 to 250,000 clones, with about 80% as singletons. The sequenced material came from peripheral blood. The gene calls are TRBV7-9 and TRBJ2-7, with a weak D call TRBD1 (6 bases). This TCR was sampled from a woman older than 75 with acute or convalescent COVID-19. The CDR3 bases are TGTGCCAGCAGCTTAGAACGACCGGACAGAGCCTACGAGCAGTACTTC. It is translated as CASSLERPDRAYEQYF.